A single sample gave rise to the 11 T cell receptor beta chains below, sequenced in a study of blood T cell repertoires in COVID-19. The method was immunoSEQ multiplex PCR; TCRdb's version includes in-frame clones alone and lacks a portion of them. The repertoire consists of 360,000 or so clones, with roughly 87% occurring once and the leading ten covering 2.5% to 3%. Sequences were obtained from PBMCs or T cells enriched from blood (not recorded which). The receptor source for this set is a woman in her 30s who had recovered from COVID-19.

The chain links TRBV10-2 to TRBJ1-6; TRBD1 matches at 9 bases. The CDR3 has 13 amino acids. Germline values: CDR1 WSHSY, CDR2 SAAADI. V lost 4 bases to trimming and J lost 9 bases; unmatched junction nucleotides: 1. The CDR3 nucleotides are TGCGCCAGCAGTGGACAGGGGGTTTCACCCCTCCACTTT. Translated, it gives CASSGQGVSPLHF.

The chain recombines TRBV5-4 with TRBJ1-1; 8 bases are a match to TRBD1. In germline, CDR1 is SGHNT, CDR2 YYREEE (reference sequence). V shed 4 bases, J shed 0 bases, and the junction held 11 bases outside the gene matches. The CDR3 spans 17 residues. The CDR3 sequence: CASSLVGTGALNTEAFF. Here the CDR3 DNA reads TGTGCCAGCAGCCTGGTGGGGACAGGAGCCTTGAACACTGAAGCTTTCTTT. Full variable domain (rest looked up from reference TRBV5-4 and TRBJ1-1): ETGVTQSPTHLIKTRGQQVTLRCSSQSGHNTVSWYQQALGQGPQFIFQYYREEENGRGNFPPRFSGLQFPNYSSELNVNALELDDSALYLCASSLVGTGALNTEAFFGQGTRLTVV.

The chain recombines TRBV7-8 with TRBJ1-1; 8 positions match TRBD1. V shed 5 bases and J 4 bases; nucleotides not matched to a gene: 3. Germline V lookup: CDR1 SGHVS, CDR2 FQNEAQ. There are 13 residues in the CDR3. The CDR3 region is CASSITGGTEAFF. CDR3 nucleotides: TGTGCCAGCAGCATTACAGGGGGCACTGAAGCTTTCTTT.

The chain links TRBV9 to TRBJ1-1; 7 nucleotides align to TRBD1. This CDR3 is 14 amino acids long. J gave up 4 bases and V 4 bases, and 7 bases lay outside the gene matches. Germline lookup yields CDR1 SGDLS and CDR2 YYNGEE. CDR3: CASSRTGASTEAFF. CDR3 DNA sequence: TGTGCCAGCAGCCGAACAGGGGCGAGCACTGAAGCTTTCTTT. The whole variable domain, remainder taken from reference TRBV9 and TRBJ1-1, is DSGVTQTPKHLITATGQRVTLRCSPRSGDLSVYWYQQSLDQGLQFLIQYYNGEERAKGNILERFSAQQFPDLHSELNLSSLELGDSALYFCASSRTGASTEAFFGQGTRLTVV.

J is TRBJ1-1 and V is TRBV5-8, with TRBD1 as a possible D gene (5 bases). The CDR3 consists of 14 residues. CDR1 is SGHTS, CDR2 YDEGEE, per germline. Trimming left V 4 bases short and J 3 bases short, with 13 bases between. The DNA for the CDR3 is TGTGCCAGCAGCCCGAGGGGAGGGGACACTGAAGCTTTCTTT. Protein product: CASSPRGGDTEAFF.

This rearrangement joins TRBV5-6 to TRBJ2-5, with D possibly TRBD2 on 5 matching bases. Germline values: CDR1 SGHDT, CDR2 YYEEEE. The length of the CDR3 is 14 residues. V lost 1 base and J 1 base, leaving 8 bases between the germline ends. The CDR3 sequence: CASSLRGIQETQYF. In DNA form, the CDR3 reads TGTGCCAGCAGCTTGCGGGGAATCCAAGAGACCCAGTACTTC.

The gene calls are TRBV9 and TRBJ2-5; 13 bases fit TRBD2. The CDR3 is made up of 18 amino acids. Germline V lookup: CDR1 SGDLS, CDR2 YYNGEE. V lost 3 bases and J lost 3; bases outside the gene matches: 11. The CDR3 sequence is CASSAGTSGALGEETQYF. The CDR3 DNA reads TGTGCCAGCAGCGCAGGGACTAGCGGGGCCCTAGGAGAAGAGACCCAGTACTTC.

The chain uses TRBV6-4 and TRBJ1-3; D is unclear. The V and J ends lost 2 bases and 1 base respectively, with 21 bases between them. The V gene's germline CDR1 is MRHNA and CDR2 SNTAGT. The CDR3 has 19 amino acids. The CDR3 spells CASSDPWILGSRSGNTIYF. CDR3 nucleotides: TGTGCCAGCAGTGACCCTTGGATCTTAGGGAGCCGTTCTGGAAACACCATATATTTT.

The chain combines TRBV6-6 with TRBJ1-5; no clear D gene. V gave up 7 bases and J gave up 8 bases, with 15 bases separating them. Looked up from germline, CDR1 is MNHNY and CDR2 is SVGAGI (reference sequence). This CDR3 spans 13 amino acids. The CDR3 protein is CASTSRLAEPQHF. DNA for the CDR3: TGTGCCAGCACTTCACGTCTCGCGGAGCCCCAGCATTTT.

The chain joins TRBV5-4 to TRBJ2-7; D unclear. V was pared by 4 bases and J by 3 bases, with 14 bases between. Germline V lookup: CDR1 SGHNT, CDR2 YYREEE (reference sequence). This CDR3 region has 14 residues. CDR3 DNA: TGTGCCAGCAGCCCCGGCGTAGGAGTCTACGAGCAGTACTTC. It codes for CASSPGVGVYEQYF.

The CDR3 loop is CASSSPRQIGYTF. The CDR3 bases are TGTGCCAGCAGCTCCCCCAGACAGATTGGCTACACCTTC. The chain joins TRBV11-2 to TRBJ1-2, with D tentatively TRBD1 (5 bases). V dropped 4 bases and J dropped 7 bases, with 13 bases sitting between them. Germline V gives CDR1 SGHAT, CDR2 FQNNGV. The CDR3 sequence is 13 residues long.